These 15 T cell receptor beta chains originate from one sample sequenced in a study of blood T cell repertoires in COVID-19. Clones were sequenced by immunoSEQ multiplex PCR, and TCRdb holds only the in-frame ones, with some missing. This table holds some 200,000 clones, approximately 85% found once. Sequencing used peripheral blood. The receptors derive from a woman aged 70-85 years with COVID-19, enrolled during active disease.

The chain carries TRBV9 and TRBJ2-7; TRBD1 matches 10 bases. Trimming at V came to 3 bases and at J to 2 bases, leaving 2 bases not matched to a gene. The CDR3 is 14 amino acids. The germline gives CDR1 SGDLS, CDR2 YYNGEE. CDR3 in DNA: TGTGCCAGCAGCGAGGACAGGGGGACCTACGAGCAGTACTTC. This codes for CASSEDRGTYEQYF.

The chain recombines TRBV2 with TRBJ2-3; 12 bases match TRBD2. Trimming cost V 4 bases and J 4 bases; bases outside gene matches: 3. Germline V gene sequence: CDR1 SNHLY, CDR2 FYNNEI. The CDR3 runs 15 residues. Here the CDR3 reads CASSGLAGAPDTQYF. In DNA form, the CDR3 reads TGTGCCAGCAGTGGACTAGCGGGAGCCCCAGATACGCAGTATTTT.

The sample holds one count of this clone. CDR3 residues: CASSLFSGRINTGELFF. DNA for the CDR3: TGTGCCAGCAGCCTTTTTAGCGGGAGGATAAACACCGGGGAGCTGTTTTTT. J is TRBJ2-2 and V is TRBV7-2; TRBD2 agrees at 10 bases. The CDR3 consists of 17 residues. The trim removed 5 bases at V and 2 bases at J, leaving 8 bases unmatched. The germline V gene has CDR1 SGHTA and CDR2 FQGNSA.

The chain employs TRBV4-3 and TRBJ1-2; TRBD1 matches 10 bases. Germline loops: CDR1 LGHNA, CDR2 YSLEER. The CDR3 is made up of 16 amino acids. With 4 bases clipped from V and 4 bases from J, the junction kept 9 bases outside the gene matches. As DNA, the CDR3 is TGCGCCAGCAGCCCTTACGGACAGGGGGGACCCTATGGCTACACCTTC. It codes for CASSPYGQGGPYGYTF.

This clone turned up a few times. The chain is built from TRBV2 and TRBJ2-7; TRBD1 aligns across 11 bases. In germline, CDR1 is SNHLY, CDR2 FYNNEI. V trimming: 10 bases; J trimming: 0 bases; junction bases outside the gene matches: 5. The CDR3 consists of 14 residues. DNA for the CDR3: TGTGCCACCTCCGGGACAGGGGGCTCCTACGAGCAGTACTTC. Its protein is CATSGTGGSYEQYF.

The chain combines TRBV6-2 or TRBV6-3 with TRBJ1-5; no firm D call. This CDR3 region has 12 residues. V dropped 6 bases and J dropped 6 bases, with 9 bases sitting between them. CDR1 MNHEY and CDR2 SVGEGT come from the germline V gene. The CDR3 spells CASSSLGQPQHF. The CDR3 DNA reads TGTGCCAGCAGCTCTCTAGGTCAGCCCCAGCATTTT.

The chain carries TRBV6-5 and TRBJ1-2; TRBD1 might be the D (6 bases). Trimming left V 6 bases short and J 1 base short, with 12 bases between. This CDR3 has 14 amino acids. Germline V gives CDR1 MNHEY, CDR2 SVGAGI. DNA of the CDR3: TGTGCCAGCAGAAAGACAGGCGGTAACTATGGCTACACCTTC. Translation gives CASRKTGGNYGYTF.

The DNA of the CDR3 is TGTGCCAGCAGCTCACAGGCGGGGGACGGAACTTTCTTT. It codes for CASSSQAGDGTFF. The chain links TRBV7-2 to TRBJ1-1; D may be TRBD1 (5 bases). The CDR3 is 13 residues long. The V end lost 4 bases, the J end lost 12 bases, and 18 bases lay between the germline ends. From germline, CDR1 is SGHTA and CDR2 FQGNSA.

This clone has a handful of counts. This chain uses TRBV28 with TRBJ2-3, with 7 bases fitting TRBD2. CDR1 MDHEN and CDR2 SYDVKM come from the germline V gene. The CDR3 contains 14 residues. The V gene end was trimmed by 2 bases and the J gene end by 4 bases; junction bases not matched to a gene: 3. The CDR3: CASSLAGAADTQYF. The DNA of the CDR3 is TGTGCCAGCAGTTTAGCGGGAGCAGCAGATACGCAGTATTTT.

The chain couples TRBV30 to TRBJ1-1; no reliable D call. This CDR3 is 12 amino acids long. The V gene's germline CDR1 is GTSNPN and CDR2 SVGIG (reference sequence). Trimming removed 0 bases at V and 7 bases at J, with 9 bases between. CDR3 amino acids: CAWSVSAVEAFF. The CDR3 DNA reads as TGTGCCTGGAGTGTATCTGCAGTTGAAGCTTTCTTT.

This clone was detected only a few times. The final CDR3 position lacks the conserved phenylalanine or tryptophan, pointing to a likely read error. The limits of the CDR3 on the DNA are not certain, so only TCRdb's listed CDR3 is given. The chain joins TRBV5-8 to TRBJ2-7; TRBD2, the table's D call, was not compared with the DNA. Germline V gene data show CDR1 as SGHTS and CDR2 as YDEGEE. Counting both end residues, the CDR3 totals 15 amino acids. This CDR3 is CASSLSAEGLAGLLL.

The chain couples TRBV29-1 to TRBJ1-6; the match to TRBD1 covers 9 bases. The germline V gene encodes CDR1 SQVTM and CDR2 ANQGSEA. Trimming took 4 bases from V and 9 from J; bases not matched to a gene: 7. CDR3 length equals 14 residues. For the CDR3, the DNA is TGCAGCGTTGGGACAGGGGTCGCGGGTTCACCCCTCCACTTT. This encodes CSVGTGVAGSPLHF.

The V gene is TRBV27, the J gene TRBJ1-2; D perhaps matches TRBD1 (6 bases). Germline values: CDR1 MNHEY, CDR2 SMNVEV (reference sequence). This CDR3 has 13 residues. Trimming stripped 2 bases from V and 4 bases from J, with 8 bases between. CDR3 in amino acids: CASSLRGAYGYTF. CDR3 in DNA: TGTGCCAGCAGTTTACGGGGGGCCTATGGCTACACCTTC.

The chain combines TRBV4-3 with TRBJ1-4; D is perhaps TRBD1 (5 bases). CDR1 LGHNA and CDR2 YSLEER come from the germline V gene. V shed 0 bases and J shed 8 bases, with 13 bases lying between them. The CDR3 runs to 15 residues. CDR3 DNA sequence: TGCGCCAGCAGCCAAGAGGACGGGACTTGGGAAAAACTGTTTTTT. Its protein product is CASSQEDGTWEKLFF.

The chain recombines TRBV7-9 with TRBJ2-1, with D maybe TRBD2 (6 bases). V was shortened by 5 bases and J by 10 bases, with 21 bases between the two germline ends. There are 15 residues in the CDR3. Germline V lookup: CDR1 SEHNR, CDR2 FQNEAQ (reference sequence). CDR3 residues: CASSLDYYPSWEQFF. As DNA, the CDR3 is TGTGCCAGCAGCCTGGACTATTACCCGAGTTGGGAGCAGTTCTTC.